These T cell receptor beta chains were read from a single sample in a study of beta chain features in type 1 diabetes. Profiled with immunoSEQ multiplex PCR; TCRdb holds only in-frame clones, not every one. Seen here are almost 350,000 clones, about 18% observed once, and the top ten hold approximately 0.043%. The material sequenced was naive CD4+ T cells from blood. Source of these receptors: a woman aged 18-35 years in good health. The CDR3 runs from the conserved cysteine through the conserved F or W. The D gene is left open where the match is weak. Clone size is stated in some rows and not others, as once, few, many or a class when expanded.

v_gene: TRBV29-1; j_gene: TRBJ1-4; len: 11; d_gene: NA; abundance: few; CDR3aa: CSVEGGEKLFF; CDR3nt: TGCAGCGTTGAGGGGGGGGAAAAACTGTTTTTT
v_gene: TRBV7-9; j_gene: TRBJ2-1; len: 13; d_gene: TRBD2; abundance: NA; CDR3aa: CASSPSGGHEQFF; CDR3nt: TGTGCCAGCAGCCCTAGCGGGGGCCATGAGCAGTTCTTC
v_gene: TRBV9; j_gene: TRBJ2-5; len: 14; d_gene: TRBD1; abundance: NA; CDR3aa: CASGGTGGSETQYF; CDR3nt: TGTGCCAGCGGTGGGACAGGGGGCTCAGAGACCCAGTACTTC
v_gene: TRBV7-2; j_gene: TRBJ1-2; len: 14; d_gene: TRBD1; abundance: few; CDR3aa: CASSLGPGGDGYTF; CDR3nt: TGTGCCAGCAGCTTAGGTCCAGGGGGAGATGGCTACACCTTC
v_gene: TRBV5-1; j_gene: TRBJ2-6; len: 17; d_gene: TRBD1; abundance: NA; CDR3aa: CASSLEGQSSGANVLTF; CDR3nt: TGCGCCAGCAGCCTCGAGGGACAGAGCTCTGGGGCCAACGTCCTGACTTTC
v_gene: TRBV9; j_gene: TRBJ2-5; len: 15; d_gene: NA; abundance: NA; CDR3aa: CASSVGSGVVFAQYF; CDR3nt: TGTGCCAGCAGCGTAGGTTCGGGGGTAGTCTTTGCCCAGTACTTC
v_gene: TRBV6-5; j_gene: TRBJ1-4; len: 14; d_gene: NA; abundance: NA; CDR3aa: CASSRTVTNEKLFF; CDR3nt: TGTGCCAGCAGTCGTACAGTTACTAATGAAAAACTGTTTTTT
v_gene: TRBV21-1; j_gene: TRBJ2-4; len: 13; d_gene: NA; abundance: NA; CDR3aa: CASSPHRGVIQYF; CDR3nt: TGTGCCAGCAGCCCTCATCGGGGGGTCATTCAGTACTTC
v_gene: TRBV5-1; j_gene: TRBJ2-7; len: 13; d_gene: NA; abundance: few; CDR3aa: CASSLGGNDEQYF; CDR3nt: TGCGCCAGCAGCTTGGGCGGGAACGACGAGCAGTACTTC
v_gene: TRBV2; j_gene: TRBJ1-2; len: 13; d_gene: NA; abundance: NA; CDR3aa: CASSETGEYGYTF; CDR3nt: TGTGCCAGCAGTGAAACGGGGGAGTATGGCTACACCTTC
v_gene: TRBV14; j_gene: TRBJ1-1; len: 12; d_gene: TRBD1; abundance: NA; CDR3aa: CASSVRQGEAFF; CDR3nt: TGTGCCAGCAGCGTCCGACAGGGAGAAGCTTTCTTT
v_gene: TRBV23-1; j_gene: TRBJ1-2; len: 11; d_gene: NA; abundance: NA; CDR3aa: CASTGAIGYTF; CDR3nt: TGCGCCAGCACAGGGGCGATTGGCTACACCTTC
v_gene: TRBV19; j_gene: TRBJ2-6; len: 18; d_gene: NA; abundance: few; CDR3aa: CASSVGQALFSGANVLTF; CDR3nt: TGTGCCAGCTCCGTCGGACAAGCGTTGTTCTCTGGGGCCAACGTCCTGACTTTC
v_gene: TRBV5-4; j_gene: TRBJ2-3; len: 15; d_gene: NA; abundance: NA; CDR3aa: CASSSGGESTDTQYF; CDR3nt: TGTGCCAGCAGTTCCGGCGGGGAGAGCACAGATACGCAGTATTTT